The 12 T cell receptor beta chains given below trace back to one sample, sequenced in a study of molecular identifiers for immune sequencing clone quantification. One entry per CDR3 protein results from TCRdb running MiXCR on the PCR reads. The table records around 470,000 distinct CDR3 sequences, roughly 24% of them present only once. The material sequenced was naive CD8+ T cells from blood, with Jurkat cell RNA spiked in. Subset specified: FACS-sorted CD8+CD4-CCR7+CD45RA+ naive T cells. Every receptor here comes from a human donor in good health. Some libraries in this study had Jurkat cell RNA spiked in.

The chain has TRBV4-3 and TRBJ2-7; tentatively, D is TRBD1 or TRBD2 (6 bases each). CDR3 size: 17 residues. V was cut by 0 bases and J by 3 bases, with 18 bases left in between. Germline V gene lookup returns CDR1 LGHNA and CDR2 YSLEER. CDR3 region: CASSQEIGGLRGYEQYF. CDR3 sequence (DNA): TGCGCCAGCAGCCAAGAAATAGGGGGGTTGCGGGGCTACGAGCAGTACTTC.

This clonotype was picked up many times. This rearrangement joins TRBV29-1 to TRBJ1-2; no firm D call. Germline CDR1 is SQVTM and CDR2 is ANQGSEA. V gave up 2 bases and J gave up 5 bases, with 12 bases separating them. The CDR3 extends over 13 amino acids. The CDR3 protein is CSVEYLGRYGYTF. CDR3 nucleotides: TGCAGCGTTGAATATCTAGGGAGATATGGCTACACCTTC.

The chain employs TRBV19 and TRBJ2-6; D is uncertain. The CDR3 has 13 residues. Germline V gene lookup returns CDR1 LNHDA and CDR2 SQIVND (reference sequence). V lost 3 bases, J lost 4 bases, and 4 bases lay in between. CDR3 loop: CASSIVGANVLTF. As DNA, the CDR3 is TGTGCCAGTAGTATTGTCGGGGCCAACGTCCTGACTTTC.

About this clonotype itself: Compared with germline, one end of the junction differs, possibly owing to a read error. The chain has TRBV29-1 and TRBJ2-1, with no clear D. CDR3 length: 10 amino acids. The germline CDR1 and CDR2 sequences are SQVTM and ANQGSEA. As DNA, the CDR3 is TGCAGCGCCGCTTACAATAAGCAGTTCTTC. As protein: CSAAYNKQFF.

At least ten counts were recorded for this clonotype. This chain uses TRBV4-1 with TRBJ1-5; D might be TRBD1 (6 bases). Per germline, CDR1 MGHRA and CDR2 YSYEKL. With 0 bases removed from V and 5 bases from J, the gap between germline ends came to 17 bases. The CDR3 extends over 17 amino acids. The CDR3 nucleotides are TGCGCCAGCAGCCAAGATCTTGCAGGGACAATTGATCAGCCCCAGCATTTT. This translates into CASSQDLAGTIDQPQHF.

The chain combines TRBV20-1 with TRBJ2-5; D call uncertain. V lost 0 bases and J 7 bases, leaving 9 bases between the germline ends. Per the germline V gene, CDR1 is DFQATT and CDR2 is SNEGSKA (reference sequence). This CDR3 contains 12 residues. CDR3 coding DNA: TGCAGTGCTAGAGACTCCATATGGACCCAGTACTTC. Its protein is CSARDSIWTQYF.

This chain uses TRBV29-1 with TRBJ2-1, with D possibly matching TRBD1 (5 bases). This CDR3 comprises 12 residues. CDR1 is SQVTM and CDR2 is ANQGSEA in the germline V gene. V was trimmed by 6 bases and J by 9 bases, leaving 15 bases between them. The CDR3 coding sequence is TGCAGCGTCGTCCTTTCAGGGCCTGAGCAGTTCTTC. This translates into CSVVLSGPEQFF.

CDR3 region: CASSPSPRHEQFF. DNA of the CDR3: TGTGCCAGCAGTCCCTCACCCCGACATGAGCAGTTCTTC. This chain joins TRBV27 and TRBJ2-1; D ambiguous. The CDR3 extends over 13 amino acids. V was clipped by 5 bases and J by 8 bases, with 13 bases between them. CDR1 and CDR2 (germline): MNHEY, SMNVEV (reference sequence).

This clonotype has more than one count but fewer than ten. This CDR3 reads CASSASLTDTQYF. DNA of the CDR3: TGTGCCAGCAGTGCTAGCCTTACAGATACGCAGTATTTT. The rearrangement links TRBV6-5 to TRBJ2-3, with a possible D match to TRBD2 (5 bases). The ends were cut back, 5 bases at V and 3 bases at J, with 9 bases in the middle. Germline lookup yields CDR1 MNHEY and CDR2 SVGAGI. The CDR3 extends over 13 amino acids.

This clonotype was detected a few times. The rearrangement joins TRBV3-1 to TRBJ2-7; D might be TRBD1 (5 bases). V shed 3 bases and J shed 3 bases, with 9 bases lying between them. Germline loops: CDR1 LGHDT, CDR2 YNNKEL (reference sequence). CDR3 length: 13 residues. The CDR3 reads CASSHPDNYEQYF. In DNA form, the CDR3 reads TGTGCCAGCAGCCATCCGGACAACTACGAGCAGTACTTC.

This clonotype was counted many times. The V call is TRBV6-5, the J call TRBJ2-7, with a tentative D call TRBD1 (5 bases). This CDR3 contains 13 residues. Germline CDR1 reads MNHEY; CDR2 reads SVGAGI. V was trimmed by 7 bases and J by 4 bases, leaving 14 bases between them. In nucleotides, the CDR3 is TGTGCCAGCATGACAGCCTCGCCGTACGAGCAGTACTTC. Protein sequence: CASMTASPYEQYF.

This clonotype showed up just a few times. The gene calls are TRBV5-1 and TRBJ1-1, with 7 nucleotides matching TRBD1. There are 14 residues in the CDR3. The V and J ends lost 3 bases and 3 bases, in that order; junction bases with no gene match: 5. Germline-derived CDR1 and CDR2 are SGHRS and YFSETQ. This chain's CDR3 is CASSYRGLDTEAFF. CDR3 in DNA: TGCGCCAGCAGCTACAGGGGATTGGACACTGAAGCTTTCTTT.